This TCR beta chain was sequenced in a study of control samples from healthy donors and cancer patients. The repertoire was sequenced with immunoSEQ multiplex PCR; TCRdb's copy has only in-frame clones and lacks some. Of fewer than 200,000 clones listed, roughly 93% are singletons. The receptor comes from a woman aged 55-69 years in good health. Sequenced input: blood.

CDR3: CASSSPLWGWTEAFF. The CDR3 DNA follows: TGTGCCAGCAGTTCCCCCCTTTGGGGATGGACTGAAGCTTTCTTT. This rearrangement joins TRBV27 to TRBJ1-1; D gene uncertain. Germline assignment: CDR1 MNHEY and CDR2 SMNVEV (reference sequence). Trimming left V 4 bases short and J 5 bases short, with 17 bases between. CDR3 size: 15 residues.